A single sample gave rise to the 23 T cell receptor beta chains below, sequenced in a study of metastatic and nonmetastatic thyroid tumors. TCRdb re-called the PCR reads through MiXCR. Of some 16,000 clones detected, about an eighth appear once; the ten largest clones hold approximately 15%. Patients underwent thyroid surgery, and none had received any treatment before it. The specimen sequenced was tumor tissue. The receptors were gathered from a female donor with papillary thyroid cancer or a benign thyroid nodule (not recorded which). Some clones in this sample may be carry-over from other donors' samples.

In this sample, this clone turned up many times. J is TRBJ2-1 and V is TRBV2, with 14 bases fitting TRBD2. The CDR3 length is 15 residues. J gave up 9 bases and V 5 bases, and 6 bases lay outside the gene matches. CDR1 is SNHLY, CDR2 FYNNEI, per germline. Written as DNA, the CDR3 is TGTGCCAGCAGTAGACTAGCGGGAGGGCCTCGTGAGCAGTTCTTC. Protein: CASSRLAGGPREQFF. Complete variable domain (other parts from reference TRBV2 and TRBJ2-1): EPEVTQTPSHQVTQMGQEVILRCVPISNHLYFYWYRQILGQKVEFLVSFYNNEISEKSEIFDDQFSVERPDGSNFTLKIRSTKLEDSAMYFCASSRLAGGPREQFFGPGTRLTVL.

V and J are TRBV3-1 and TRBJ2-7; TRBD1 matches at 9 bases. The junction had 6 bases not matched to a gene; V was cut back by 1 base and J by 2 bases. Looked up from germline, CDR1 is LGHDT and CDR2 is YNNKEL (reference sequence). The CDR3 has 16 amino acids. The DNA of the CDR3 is TGTGCCAGCAGCCAAGGATGGGGACAGGGAGCCTACGAGCAGTACTTC. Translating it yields CASSQGWGQGAYEQYF.

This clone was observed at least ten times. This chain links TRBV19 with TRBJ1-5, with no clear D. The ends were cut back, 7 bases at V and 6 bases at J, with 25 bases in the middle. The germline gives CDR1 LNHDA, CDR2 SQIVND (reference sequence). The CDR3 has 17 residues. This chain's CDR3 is CASNPAREGSWRQPQHF. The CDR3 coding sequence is TGTGCCAGTAATCCGGCGCGGGAAGGGTCCTGGCGTCAGCCCCAGCATTTT.

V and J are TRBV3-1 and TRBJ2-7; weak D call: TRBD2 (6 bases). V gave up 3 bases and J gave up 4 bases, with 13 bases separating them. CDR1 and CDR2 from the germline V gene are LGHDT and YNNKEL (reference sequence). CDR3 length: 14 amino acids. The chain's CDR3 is CASSHGTDGYEQYF. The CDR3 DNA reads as TGTGCCAGCAGCCATGGGACTGACGGATACGAGCAGTACTTC.

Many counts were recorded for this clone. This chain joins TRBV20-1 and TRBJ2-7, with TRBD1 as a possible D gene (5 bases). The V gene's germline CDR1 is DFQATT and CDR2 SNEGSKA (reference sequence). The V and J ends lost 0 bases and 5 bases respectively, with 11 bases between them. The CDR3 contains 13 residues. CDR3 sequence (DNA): TGCAGTGCTAGAGATGGCAGGGCGGACGAGCAGTACTTC. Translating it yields CSARDGRADEQYF.

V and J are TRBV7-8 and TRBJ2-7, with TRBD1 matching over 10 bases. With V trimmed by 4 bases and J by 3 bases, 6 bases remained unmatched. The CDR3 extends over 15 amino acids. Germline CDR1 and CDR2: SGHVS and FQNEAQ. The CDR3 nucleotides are TGTGCCAGCAGCTGGGGACAGGGGTTCTACTACGAGCAGTACTTC. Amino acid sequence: CASSWGQGFYYEQYF.

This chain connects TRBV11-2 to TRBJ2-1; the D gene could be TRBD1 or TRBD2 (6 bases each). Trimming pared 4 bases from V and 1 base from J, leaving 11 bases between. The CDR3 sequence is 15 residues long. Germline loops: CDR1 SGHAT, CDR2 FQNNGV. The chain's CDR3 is CASSSGAFSYNEQFF. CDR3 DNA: TGTGCCAGCAGCTCGGGGGCTTTTTCCTACAATGAGCAGTTCTTC.

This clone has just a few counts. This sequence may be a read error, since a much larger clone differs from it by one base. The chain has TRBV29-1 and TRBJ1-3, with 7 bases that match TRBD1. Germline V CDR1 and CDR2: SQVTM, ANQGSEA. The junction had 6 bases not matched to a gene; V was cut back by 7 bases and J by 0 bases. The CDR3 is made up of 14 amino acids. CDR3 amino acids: CSAGQTNSGNTIYF. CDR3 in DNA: TGCAGCGCGGGACAGACAAACTCTGGAAACACCATATATTTT.

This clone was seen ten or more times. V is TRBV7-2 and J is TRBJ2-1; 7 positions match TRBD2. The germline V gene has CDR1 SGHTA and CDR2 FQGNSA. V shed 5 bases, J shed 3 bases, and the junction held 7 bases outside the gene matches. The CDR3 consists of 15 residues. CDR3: CASSKGRGSYNEQFF. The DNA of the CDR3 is TGTGCCAGCAGCAAAGGGCGGGGGAGCTACAATGAGCAGTTCTTC.

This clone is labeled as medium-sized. In DNA, the CDR3 is TGCAGTGCTAGAGACGCGCACAGGGGGCTTATCTACGAGCAGTACTTC. Its protein product is CSARDAHRGLIYEQYF. This chain uses TRBV20-1 with TRBJ2-7, with TRBD1 matching 9 bases. This CDR3 is 16 amino acids long. Germline V gene sequence: CDR1 DFQATT, CDR2 SNEGSKA (reference sequence). The trim removed 0 bases at V and 3 bases at J, leaving 9 bases unmatched.

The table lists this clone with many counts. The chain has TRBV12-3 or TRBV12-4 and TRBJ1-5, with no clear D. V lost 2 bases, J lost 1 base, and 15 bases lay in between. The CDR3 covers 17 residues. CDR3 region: CASSLSLGLGSNQPQHF. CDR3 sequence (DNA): TGTGCCAGCAGTTTATCACTCGGACTGGGCAGCAATCAGCCCCAGCATTTT.

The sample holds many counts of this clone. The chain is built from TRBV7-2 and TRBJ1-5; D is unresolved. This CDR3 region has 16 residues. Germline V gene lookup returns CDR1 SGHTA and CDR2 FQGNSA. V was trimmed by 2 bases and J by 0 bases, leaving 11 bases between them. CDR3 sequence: CASSLRGDASNQPQHF. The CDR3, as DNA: TGTGCCAGCAGCTTACGGGGAGACGCTAGCAATCAGCCCCAGCATTTT.

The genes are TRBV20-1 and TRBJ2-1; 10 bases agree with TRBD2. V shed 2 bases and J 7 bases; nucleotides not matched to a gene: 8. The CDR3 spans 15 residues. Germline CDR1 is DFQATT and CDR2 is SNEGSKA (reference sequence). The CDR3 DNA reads TGCAGTGCTAGAACGCTAGCGGGAGAGATGAATGAGCAGTTCTTC. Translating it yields CSARTLAGEMNEQFF.

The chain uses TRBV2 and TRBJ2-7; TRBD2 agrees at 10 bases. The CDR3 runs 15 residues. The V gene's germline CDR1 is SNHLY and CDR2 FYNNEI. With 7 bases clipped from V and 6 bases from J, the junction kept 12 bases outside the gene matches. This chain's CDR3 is CASTSGRVAPGEQYF. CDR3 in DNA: TGTGCCAGCACCAGCGGGAGGGTAGCCCCTGGCGAGCAGTACTTC.

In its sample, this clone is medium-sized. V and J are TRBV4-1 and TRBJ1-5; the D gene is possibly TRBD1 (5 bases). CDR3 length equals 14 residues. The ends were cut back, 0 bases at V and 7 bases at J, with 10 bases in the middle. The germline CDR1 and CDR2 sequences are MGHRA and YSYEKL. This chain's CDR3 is CASSQEIRGQPQHF. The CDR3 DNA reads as TGCGCCAGCAGCCAAGAAATAAGGGGCCAGCCCCAGCATTTT.

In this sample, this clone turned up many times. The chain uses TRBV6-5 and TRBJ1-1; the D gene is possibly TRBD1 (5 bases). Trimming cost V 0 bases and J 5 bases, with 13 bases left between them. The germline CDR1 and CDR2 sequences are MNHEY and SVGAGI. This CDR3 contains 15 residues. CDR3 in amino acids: CASSYSRGARTEAFF. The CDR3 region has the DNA TGTGCCAGCAGTTACTCACGGGGCGCGAGAACTGAAGCTTTCTTT.

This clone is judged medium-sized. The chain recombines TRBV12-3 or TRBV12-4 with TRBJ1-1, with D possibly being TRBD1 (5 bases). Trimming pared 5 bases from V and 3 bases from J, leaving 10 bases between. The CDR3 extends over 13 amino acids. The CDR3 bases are TGTGCCAGCAGTCCGAGGGGCCACACTGAAGCTTTCTTT. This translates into CASSPRGHTEAFF.

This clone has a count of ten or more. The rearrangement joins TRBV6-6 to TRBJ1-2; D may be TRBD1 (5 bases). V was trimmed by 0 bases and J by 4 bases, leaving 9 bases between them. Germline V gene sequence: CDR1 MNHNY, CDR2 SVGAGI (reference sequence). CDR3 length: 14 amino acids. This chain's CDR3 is CASSYSRALYGYTF. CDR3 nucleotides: TGTGCCAGCAGTTACTCCAGGGCGCTCTATGGCTACACCTTC.

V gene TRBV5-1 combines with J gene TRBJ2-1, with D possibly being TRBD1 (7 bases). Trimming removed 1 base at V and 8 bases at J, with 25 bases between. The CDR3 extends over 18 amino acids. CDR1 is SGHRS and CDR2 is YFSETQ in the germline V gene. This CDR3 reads CASSLLGVAREQGDEQFF. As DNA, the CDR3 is TGCGCCAGCAGCTTGTTGGGCGTTGCTCGGGAGCAGGGGGATGAGCAGTTCTTC.

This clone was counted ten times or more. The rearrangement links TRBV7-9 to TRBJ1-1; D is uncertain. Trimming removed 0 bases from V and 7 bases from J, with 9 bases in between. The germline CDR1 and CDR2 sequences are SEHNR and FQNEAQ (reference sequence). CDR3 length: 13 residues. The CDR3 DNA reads TGTGCCAGCAGCTTAGCGCGGGTTAGTGAAGCTTTCTTT. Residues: CASSLARVSEAFF. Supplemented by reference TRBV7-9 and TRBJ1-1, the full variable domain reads DTGVSQNPRHKITKRGQNVTFRCDPISEHNRLYWYRQTLGQGPEFLTYFQNEAQLEKSRLLSDRFSAERPKGSFSTLEIQRTEQGDSAMYLCASSLARVSEAFFGQGTRLTVV.

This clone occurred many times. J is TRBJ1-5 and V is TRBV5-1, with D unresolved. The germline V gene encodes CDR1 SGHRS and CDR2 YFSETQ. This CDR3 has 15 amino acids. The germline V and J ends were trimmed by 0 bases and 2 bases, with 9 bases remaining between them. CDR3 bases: TGCGCCAGCAGCTTGGGTGTGATTGGCAATCAGCCCCAGCATTTT. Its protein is CASSLGVIGNQPQHF. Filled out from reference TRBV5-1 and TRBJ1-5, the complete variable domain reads KAGVTQTPRYLIKTRGQQVTLSCSPISGHRSVSWYQQTPGQGLQFLFEYFSETQRNKGNFPGRFSGRQFSNSRSEMNVSTLELGDSALYLCASSLGVIGNQPQHFGDGTRLSIL.

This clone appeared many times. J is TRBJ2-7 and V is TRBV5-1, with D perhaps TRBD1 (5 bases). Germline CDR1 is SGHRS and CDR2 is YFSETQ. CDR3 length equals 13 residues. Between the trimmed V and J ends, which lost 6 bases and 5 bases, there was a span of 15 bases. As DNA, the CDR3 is TGCGCCAGCAAAAAGGGGTTACGGGACGAGCAGTACTTC. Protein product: CASKKGLRDEQYF.

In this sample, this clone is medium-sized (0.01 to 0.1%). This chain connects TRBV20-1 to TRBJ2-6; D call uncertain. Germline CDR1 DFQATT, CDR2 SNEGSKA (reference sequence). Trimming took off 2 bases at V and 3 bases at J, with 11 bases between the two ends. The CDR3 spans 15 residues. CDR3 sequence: CSARPPVGGANVLTF. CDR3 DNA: TGCAGTGCTAGACCGCCAGTAGGTGGGGCCAACGTCCTGACTTTC.